The 32 T cell receptor beta chains below all came from one sample that was sequenced in a study of blood T cells in healthy people across ages. Through a sample-barcoded 5' primer and a J-beta primer mix, a second PCR was run for roughly 7 to 11 cycles. TCRdb reanalysed the 5' RACE reads using MiXCR and keeps one entry per CDR3 protein. The sample has 650,000 to 800,000 distinct CDR3 sequences; around two fifths are singletons. Specimen: blood. These receptors were taken from a man between 60 and 75 years old in good health.

The chain uses TRBV10-1 and TRBJ2-1; TRBD2 agrees at 9 bases. J was trimmed by 7 bases and V by 4 bases; bases with no gene match: 5. CDR1 WNHNN and CDR2 SYGVQD come from the germline V gene (reference sequence). The CDR3 is 14 amino acids. The CDR3 bases are TGCGCCAGCAGTGCAGGACTAGCGCGGAATGAGCAGTTCTTC. Protein product: CASSAGLARNEQFF.

In this sample, this clonotype turned up a few times. The chain couples TRBV7-2 to TRBJ2-5; perhaps D is TRBD1 or TRBD2 (6 bases each). CDR3 length: 16 residues. Germline CDR1 SGHTA, CDR2 FQGNSA. Trimming shortened V by 3 bases and J by 2 bases, and 16 bases separated the two germline ends. DNA of the CDR3: TGTGCCAGCAGCTTTGGGGGGCTACCTAGGCAAGAGACCCAGTACTTC. Translating it yields CASSFGGLPRQETQYF.

This chain joins TRBV30 and TRBJ1-3; no clear D gene. V lost 2 bases and J lost 8, with 16 bases in between. Germline V CDR1 and CDR2: GTSNPN, SVGIG (reference sequence). The CDR3 runs 14 residues. The CDR3 DNA sequence: TGTGCCTGGAGTATGGGCCCAACTCGAGACACCATATATTTT. Protein sequence: CAWSMGPTRDTIYF.

J is TRBJ2-7 and V is TRBV7-9, with 8 bases identical to TRBD2. The J call is doubtful: the DNA matches TRBJ2-5 better. The CDR3 runs 18 residues. Germline V CDR1 and CDR2: SEHNR, FQNEAQ (reference sequence). The CDR3 sequence is CASSSKSLGLAGWETQYF. In DNA, the CDR3 is TGTGCCAGCAGCTCTAAATCTCTCGGTTTAGCGGGGTGGGAGACCCAGTACTTC.

The V and J genes are TRBV5-1 and TRBJ2-3; no firm D call. From germline, CDR1 is SGHRS and CDR2 YFSETQ. The CDR3 loop spans 15 amino acids. V lost 0 bases, J lost 1 base, and 9 bases lay in between. The CDR3 is CASSLAWGGTDTQYF. The CDR3 nucleotides are TGCGCCAGCAGCTTGGCTTGGGGTGGCACAGATACGCAGTATTTT.

The chain recombines TRBV20-1 with TRBJ2-5; TRBD1 is a possible D gene (5 bases). The CDR3 has 15 residues. Germline-derived CDR1 and CDR2 are DFQATT and SNEGSKA (reference sequence). V lost 3 bases and J lost 11, with 25 bases in between. Here the CDR3 reads CSASGATRVTREQYF. The CDR3 bases are TGCAGTGCTAGCGGTGCGACCAGGGTAACAAGAGAGCAGTACTTC.

The rearrangement joins TRBV20-1 to TRBJ2-7, with D perhaps TRBD1 (6 bases). CDR3 size: 14 residues. Trimming took off 3 bases at V and 3 bases at J, with 15 bases between the two ends. CDR1 DFQATT and CDR2 SNEGSKA come from the germline V gene (reference sequence). The CDR3 nucleotides are TGCAGTGCTAGCGTTGGGACATTGAACTACGAGCAGTACTTC. Translation gives CSASVGTLNYEQYF.

There are a few counts of this clonotype. The V gene is TRBV28, the J gene TRBJ2-7; D remains ambiguous. The V gene lost 7 bases and the J gene lost 7 bases, with 23 bases spanning the gap. Germline CDR1 and CDR2: MDHEN and SYDVKM. The CDR3 is 15 residues long. The CDR3 coding sequence is TGTGCCAGCACCAAGGGTAGCCCCCAGCTTAATGAGCAGTACTTC. Encoded protein: CASTKGSPQLNEQYF.

This clonotype was counted between two and nine times. V is TRBV21-1 and J is TRBJ2-7; TRBD2, the table's D call, lacks a check against the DNA. TRBV21-1 is a pseudogene. This CDR3 region has 14 residues. The CDR3 region is CANRRVSFKMGQYF. The CDR3 coding sequence is TGTGCCAACCGGCGGGTCTCGTTTAAGATGGGGCAGTACTTC.

The chain carries TRBV4-3 and TRBJ2-1; unclear D gene. Deletions cut 2 bases from V and 0 bases from J, with 11 bases between. In germline, CDR1 is LGHNA, CDR2 YSLEER. The CDR3 has 16 amino acids. The CDR3 protein is CASSQSTRSSYNEQFF. The CDR3 region has the DNA TGCGCCAGCAGCCAAAGTACACGGAGCTCCTACAATGAGCAGTTCTTC.

The rearrangement links TRBV6-2 or TRBV6-3 to TRBJ2-7; D remains ambiguous. The length of the CDR3 is 14 residues. V lost 6 bases to trimming and J lost 5 bases, with 17 bases between them. CDR1 and CDR2 (germline): MNHEY, SVGEGT. Here the CDR3 DNA reads TGTGCCAGCAGCCACTTAGTGGCTACCGACGAGCAGTACTTC. This translates into CASSHLVATDEQYF.

This clonotype has a count of ten or more. CDR3: CASRGLAGRLTYEQYF. CDR3 DNA sequence: TGTGCCAGCAGAGGACTAGCGGGGCGACTCACCTACGAGCAGTACTTC. This chain uses TRBV6-5 with TRBJ2-7; 12 nucleotides align to TRBD2. The V gene end was trimmed by 6 bases and the J gene end by 2 bases; junction bases not matched to a gene: 8. Looked up from germline, CDR1 is MNHEY and CDR2 is SVGAGI. The CDR3 is 16 residues long.

This rearrangement joins TRBV5-1 to TRBJ2-1, with D maybe TRBD2 (6 bases). The germline V gene has CDR1 SGHRS and CDR2 YFSETQ. V was shortened by 6 bases and J by 3 bases, with 13 bases between the two germline ends. The CDR3 covers 14 residues. In DNA form, the CDR3 reads TGCGCCAGCACCCTTGGGACTTACTACAATGAGCAGTTCTTC. It translates to CASTLGTYYNEQFF.

The chain recombines TRBV28 with TRBJ2-1, with 7 bases lining up with TRBD2. The CDR3 sequence is 16 residues long. Germline lookup yields CDR1 MDHEN and CDR2 SYDVKM. V dropped 3 bases and J dropped 7; count of bases not matched to a gene: 12. The CDR3 loop reads CASSFAGGGFRNEQFF. The DNA of the CDR3 is TGTGCCAGCAGTTTCGCTGGGGGGGGATTTAGGAATGAGCAGTTCTTC.

J is TRBJ2-3 and V is TRBV20-1; TRBD1 aligns across 7 bases. The junction had 8 bases not matched to a gene; V was cut back by 3 bases and J by 2 bases. The germline V gene has CDR1 DFQATT and CDR2 SNEGSKA (reference sequence). This CDR3 is 15 amino acids long. CDR3 DNA: TGCAGTGCTAGCGCAACAGGGGTTTACACAGATACGCAGTATTTT. Translating gives CSASATGVYTDTQYF.

This clonotype was recorded a few times. The CDR3 here is CASSLDPPWGLVYNEQFF. The CDR3, as DNA: TGTGCCAGCAGCTTAGATCCCCCCTGGGGACTAGTCTACAATGAGCAGTTCTTC. This chain uses TRBV7-2 with TRBJ2-1; 8 bases agree with TRBD2. The length of the CDR3 is 18 residues. V shed 1 base, J shed 3 bases, and the junction held 11 bases outside the gene matches. The germline V gene has CDR1 SGHTA and CDR2 FQGNSA.

The V and J genes are TRBV20-1 and TRBJ2-5; 7 bases are shared with TRBD2. The CDR3 covers 13 residues. The junction had 6 bases not matched to a gene; V was cut back by 3 bases and J by 5 bases. The germline gives CDR1 DFQATT, CDR2 SNEGSKA (reference sequence). The CDR3 DNA sequence: TGCAGTGCTAGGAAAGCGGGGTGGGAGACCCAGTACTTC. Its translation: CSARKAGWETQYF.

V usage is TRBV29-1 and J usage is TRBJ1-2, with TRBD1 identical over 8 bases. Unmatched junction bases numbered 7, after V lost 7 bases and J lost 0 bases. The CDR3 has 14 amino acids. The V gene's germline CDR1 is SQVTM and CDR2 ANQGSEA. The DNA for the CDR3 is TGCAGCGCCGACAGGGGACGGACTAACTATGGCTACACCTTC. It codes for CSADRGRTNYGYTF.

The V and J genes are TRBV6-1 and TRBJ1-2; TRBD1 is a possible D gene (6 bases). Germline lookup yields CDR1 MNHNS and CDR2 SASEGT. V was cut by 1 base and J by 4 bases, with 13 bases left in between. This CDR3 has 15 amino acids. The CDR3 loop is CASSEGQGIPYGYTF. DNA of the CDR3: TGTGCCAGCAGTGAAGGGCAGGGGATCCCCTATGGCTACACCTTC.

Many counts were recorded for this clonotype. The chain employs TRBV20-1 and TRBJ2-6; D ambiguous. The CDR3 totals 15 residues. Germline CDR1 reads DFQATT; CDR2 reads SNEGSKA (reference sequence). V gave up 5 bases and J gave up 4 bases, with 15 bases separating them. The CDR3 here is CSAASPGLGANVLTF. In nucleotides, the CDR3 is TGCAGTGCTGCCTCCCCCGGCTTAGGGGCCAACGTCCTGACTTTC.

The CDR3 loop is CASSPRTGGVVYLETQYF. In DNA, the CDR3 is TGTGCCAGCAGTCCTCGGACAGGGGGCGTGGTGTACTTGGAGACCCAGTACTTC. V and J are TRBV2 and TRBJ2-5; 11 nucleotides match TRBD1. The CDR3 spans 18 residues. CDR1 is SNHLY, CDR2 FYNNEI, per germline. V lost 5 bases and J lost 5; bases outside the gene matches: 16.

The chain has TRBV5-5 and TRBJ1-2, with 8 bases aligning to TRBD1. Germline assignment: CDR1 SGHKS and CDR2 YYEKEE (reference sequence). CDR3 size: 14 residues. With 0 bases clipped from V and 4 bases from J, the junction kept 2 bases outside the gene matches. CDR3 protein: CASSLGTGPYGYTF. The CDR3 DNA is TGTGCCAGCAGCTTGGGGACAGGGCCCTATGGCTACACCTTC.

V is TRBV6-6 and J is TRBJ2-5, with TRBD1 matching 7 bases. V lost 5 bases and J lost 5; bases outside the gene matches: 17. Per germline, CDR1 MNHNY and CDR2 SVGAGI (reference sequence). The CDR3 has 17 amino acids. CDR3: CASSKGAQRTSVETQYF. CDR3 nucleotides: TGTGCCAGCAGTAAGGGGGCACAGAGGACGTCAGTGGAGACCCAGTACTTC.

The gene calls are TRBV4-1 and TRBJ2-2, with D unclear. The V end was cut by 0 bases, the J end by 0 bases, with 17 bases between. Germline V gene data show CDR1 as MGHRA and CDR2 as YSYEKL. The CDR3 consists of 19 residues. CDR3: CASSQDFLAADTNTGELFF. The CDR3 nucleotides are TGCGCCAGCAGCCAAGACTTTCTGGCGGCTGATACGAACACCGGGGAGCTGTTTTTT.

The rearrangement uses TRBV12-3 or TRBV12-4 and TRBJ2-7, with 9 positions matching TRBD1. Trimming took 1 base from V and 3 from J; bases not matched to a gene: 4. The CDR3 has 15 amino acids. The CDR3 DNA follows: TGTGCCAGCAGTTTAGTAGGGACAGGGCGCTACGAGCAGTACTTC. It translates to CASSLVGTGRYEQYF.

The CDR3 here is CASSEAPDSNQPQHF. DNA of the CDR3: TGTGCCAGCAGTGAAGCTCCGGATAGCAATCAGCCCCAGCATTTT. This chain links TRBV6-1 with TRBJ1-5; D unresolved. V lost 0 bases to trimming and J lost 0 bases, with 6 bases between them. The CDR3 covers 15 residues. Germline V lookup: CDR1 MNHNS, CDR2 SASEGT.

The J gene is TRBJ1-4, the V gene TRBV9; TRBD1 might be the D (5 bases). Looked up from germline, CDR1 is SGDLS and CDR2 is YYNGEE. V lost 0 bases to trimming and J lost 5 bases, with 11 bases between them. The CDR3 is made up of 15 amino acids. CDR3 sequence (DNA): TGTGCCAGCAGCGTAGGGGGCAGGCCAAATGAAAAACTGTTTTTT. Translation: CASSVGGRPNEKLFF.

This clonotype was seen a single time. The rearrangement joins TRBV20-1 to TRBJ2-5; D possibly corresponds to TRBD2 (5 bases). TRBJ2-7 matches the DNA end more closely, so the J call is doubtful. Looked up from germline, CDR1 is DFQATT and CDR2 is SNEGSKA (reference sequence). This CDR3 contains 14 residues. This chain's CDR3 is CSARDHPRGYEQYF. The CDR3, as DNA: TGCAGTGCTAGAGATCACCCACGGGGCTACGAGCAGTACTTC.

A few counts support this clonotype. V gene TRBV6-5 combines with J gene TRBJ2-4; maybe TRBD2 (6 bases). The CDR3 totals 14 residues. Germline values: CDR1 MNHEY, CDR2 SVGAGI. V dropped 2 bases and J dropped 12 bases, with 17 bases sitting between them. The CDR3 loop is CASSYGGTGEDQYF. The DNA of the CDR3 is TGTGCCAGCAGTTACGGGGGGACTGGGGAGGATCAGTACTTC.

This chain connects TRBV5-1 to TRBJ2-1; 7 bases are shared with TRBD1. There are 15 residues in the CDR3. The V gene end was trimmed by 0 bases and the J gene end by 6 bases; junction bases not matched to a gene: 6. Germline CDR1 reads SGHRS; CDR2 reads YFSETQ. CDR3 sequence (DNA): TGCGCCAGCAGCTTGGACAGGGGCAGTGGCAATGAGCAGTTCTTC. It encodes CASSLDRGSGNEQFF.

The CDR3 reads CASTWGGLNTEAFF. The CDR3 DNA follows: TGTGCCAGCACCTGGGGAGGTTTGAACACTGAAGCTTTCTTT. The V gene is TRBV5-6, the J gene TRBJ1-1; no firm D call. With 6 bases removed from V and 0 bases from J, the gap between germline ends came to 12 bases. The CDR3 contains 14 residues. The germline V gene has CDR1 SGHDT and CDR2 YYEEEE.

V gene TRBV3-1 combines with J gene TRBJ2-7; a possible D gene is TRBD2 (5 bases). Trimming took 4 bases from V and 5 from J, leaving 12 bases between them. The CDR3 totals 13 residues. Looked up from germline, CDR1 is LGHDT and CDR2 is YNNKEL (reference sequence). CDR3 bases: TGTGCCAGCAGCCGAAGGACTCCCAACGAGCAGTACTTC. Translated, it gives CASSRRTPNEQYF.